This T cell receptor (beta chain) was obtained from a study of early T cells in non-severe SARS-CoV-2 infection. Trimming pared 1 base from V and 8 bases from J, leaving 11 bases between. Germline CDR1 and CDR2: DFQATT and SNEGSKA (reference sequence). The CDR3 runs to 12 residues. TCRdb reprocessed the 5' RACE reads via MiXCR and lists one record per CDR3 protein. The sample records 95,000 to 100,000 distinct CDR3 sequences, around 13% being singletons. This clonotype showed up many times. The sequenced sample was whole blood. The receptor was derived from an adult who was a healthcare worker with PCR-confirmed SARS-CoV-2 infection or an uninfected control (not recorded which). This chain joins TRBV20-1 and TRBJ1-2, with no clear D. CDR3 bases: TGCAGTGCTAGAGTCTCTAGCCACGGCTACACCTTC. The encoded protein is CSARVSSHGYTF.